Listed below are T cell receptor beta chains from one sample, sequenced in a study of patients and donors after allogeneic stem cell transplantation. Each CDR3 protein is one row after TCRdb ran MiXCR on the RT-PCR reads. This sample yields 400,000 to 450,000 distinct CDR3 sequences, of which 16% are seen a single time; 7% to 7.5% belongs to the top ten. The sequenced material came from blood, either unsorted or a sorted T cell fraction (not recorded which). These receptors came from a human donor who was either an allogeneic HSCT recipient or a stem cell or donor lymphocyte infusion donor (not recorded which). It is not recorded whose cells these are; they may come from a transplant donor. Both conserved end residues are trimmed from each CDR3. Each record gives: CDR3 protein, V gene, J gene.

CDR3: ASSIVQGDYQPQH
V: TRBV19
J: TRBJ1-5

CDR3: ATSREGPGKGNYGYT
V: TRBV15
J: TRBJ1-2

CDR3: SALASGYEQY
V: TRBV20-1
J: TRBJ2-7

CDR3: ASSPGQRRSYNEQF
V: TRBV12-3/TRBV12-4
J: TRBJ2-1

CDR3: ASSYTGTGGVGYT
V: TRBV6-5
J: TRBJ1-2

CDR3: ASSGNWGTYEQY
V: TRBV5-1
J: TRBJ2-7

CDR3: ASSQYSGYEQY
V: TRBV18
J: TRBJ2-7

CDR3: ASSYSWLAGRTYEQY
V: TRBV6-5
J: TRBJ2-7

CDR3: SNVRFANTGELF
V: TRBV7-9
J: TRBJ2-2

CDR3: ASKRNRGPGPYEQY
V: TRBV6-1
J: TRBJ2-7